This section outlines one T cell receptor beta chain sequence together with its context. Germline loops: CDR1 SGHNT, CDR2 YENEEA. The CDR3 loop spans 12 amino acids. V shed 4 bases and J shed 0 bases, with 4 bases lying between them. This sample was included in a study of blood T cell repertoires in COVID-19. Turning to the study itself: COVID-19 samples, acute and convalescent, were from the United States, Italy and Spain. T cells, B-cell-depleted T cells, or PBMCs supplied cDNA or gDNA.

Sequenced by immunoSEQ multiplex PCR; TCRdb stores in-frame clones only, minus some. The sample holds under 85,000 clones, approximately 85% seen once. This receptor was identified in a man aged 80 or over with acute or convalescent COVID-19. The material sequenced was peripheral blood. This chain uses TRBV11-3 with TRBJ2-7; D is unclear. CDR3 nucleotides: TGTGCCAGCAGCTCGAGCTCCTACGAGCAGTACTTC. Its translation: CASSSSSYEQYF.